The rows below give T cell receptor beta chains drawn from one sample of a study of T-cell reconstitution after alpha-beta-depleted transplantation in children. From the PCR reads, TCRdb called clonotypes with MiXCR, one entry per CDR3 protein. The sample contains roughly 340,000 distinct CDR3 sequences, 15% to 20% of which appear only once. Source: PBMCs, mostly from graft donor cells, taken 360 days after TCRalphabeta/CD19-depleted stem cell transplant. All receptors come from a male patient aged 2 to 9 who had a stem cell transplant for acute lymphoblastic leukemia, so the T cells may come from the graft donor. The conserved cysteine and the conserved F or W are not part of the CDR3 here. Fields, in order: CDR3 length, D gene, V gene, clone size, CDR3 protein. D genes are given only for firm matches. Clone size, where shown, is once, few, many, or a class for clones that have expanded.

cdr3_length: 13; d_call: TRBD1; v_call: TRBV10-2; clone_size: many; cdr3_aa: ASTNTRDRGIEQY
cdr3_length: 12; d_call: TRBD1; v_call: TRBV29-1; clone_size: -; cdr3_aa: SVVLGGSRIEQF
cdr3_length: 10; d_call: -; v_call: TRBV29-1; clone_size: many; cdr3_aa: SVTRDTYEQY
cdr3_length: 13; d_call: TRBD2; v_call: TRBV7-9; clone_size: -; cdr3_aa: ASSYPNGRANEQF
cdr3_length: 13; d_call: -; v_call: TRBV4-2; clone_size: few; cdr3_aa: ASSQELGGDTEAF
cdr3_length: 13; d_call: -; v_call: TRBV7-2; clone_size: few; cdr3_aa: ASSPTQDIKRDRY
cdr3_length: 13; d_call: -; v_call: TRBV7-2; clone_size: -; cdr3_aa: ASSFQPISTDTQY
cdr3_length: 13; d_call: -; v_call: TRBV6-1; clone_size: -; cdr3_aa: ASGSSRDNPYEQY
cdr3_length: 12; d_call: -; v_call: TRBV28; clone_size: -; cdr3_aa: ASSLTGNTDTQY
cdr3_length: 12; d_call: -; v_call: TRBV28; clone_size: -; cdr3_aa: ASTFPENTGELF
cdr3_length: 9; d_call: -; v_call: TRBV2; clone_size: few; cdr3_aa: ASRTFNEQF
cdr3_length: 13; d_call: -; v_call: TRBV5-5; clone_size: -; cdr3_aa: ASSFPGAAVSTQY
cdr3_length: 13; d_call: TRBD1; v_call: TRBV10-3; clone_size: -; cdr3_aa: AIRETGEYNSPLH
cdr3_length: 11; d_call: -; v_call: TRBV24-1; clone_size: few; cdr3_aa: ATSDLHADTQY
cdr3_length: 15; d_call: -; v_call: TRBV3-1; clone_size: -; cdr3_aa: ASSQDSGEGRNTEAF
cdr3_length: 13; d_call: -; v_call: TRBV4-3; clone_size: few; cdr3_aa: ASSQDHGTNYGYT